Below, 27 T cell receptor beta chains from the same sample are listed, as sequenced in a study of cytomegalovirus exposure and HLA in healthy donors. Libraries were prepared by immunoSEQ multiplex PCR; TCRdb keeps only in-frame clonotypes and omits some of them. The table shows about 150,000 clones, with roughly 84% occurring only once. Sequences were obtained from PBMCs. These receptors were obtained from a human donor in good health.

This clone was seen more than once but under ten times. The chain couples TRBV28 to TRBJ2-7; D possibly corresponds to TRBD1 (6 bases). Germline V gene sequence: CDR1 MDHEN, CDR2 SYDVKM. This CDR3 spans 11 amino acids. The V gene lost 8 bases and the J gene lost 3 bases, with 8 bases spanning the gap. The CDR3 nucleotides are TGTGCCAGCTTACAGGGCTACGAGCAGTACTTC. Translation gives CASLQGYEQYF. Drawing the rest from reference TRBV28 and TRBJ2-7, the complete variable domain is DVKVTQSSRYLVKRTGEKVFLECVQDMDHENMFWYRQDPGLGLRLIYFSYDVKMKEKGDIPEGYSVSREKKERFSLILESASTNQTSMYLCASLQGYEQYFGPGTRLTVT.

The chain links TRBV6-5 to TRBJ1-1; 7 positions match TRBD1. There are 12 residues in the CDR3. The germline V gene has CDR1 MNHEY and CDR2 SVGAGI. With V trimmed by 4 bases and J by 10 bases, 6 bases remained unmatched. The CDR3 loop is CASSSRQGSAFF. The DNA of the CDR3 is TGTGCCAGCAGTTCCCGACAGGGATCAGCTTTCTTT.

DNA of the CDR3: TGTGCCAGCAGTCCCCGGACAGTTGCTAAAGAGACCCAGTACTTC. Amino acids: CASSPRTVAKETQYF. This chain joins TRBV27 and TRBJ2-5, with D maybe TRBD1 (6 bases). Germline CDR1 is MNHEY and CDR2 is SMNVEV (reference sequence). The length of the CDR3 is 15 residues. Trimming took 5 bases from V and 3 from J, leaving 16 bases between them.

This rearrangement joins TRBV5-1 to TRBJ1-5; TRBD1 matches at 7 bases. Germline CDR1 SGHRS, CDR2 YFSETQ. With V trimmed by 0 bases and J by 6 bases, 9 bases remained unmatched. The CDR3 spans 16 residues. CDR3 in DNA: TGCGCCAGCAGCTTGGACCCACAGGGGCAAGGTCAGCCCCAGCATTTT. It translates to CASSLDPQGQGQPQHF.

This sequence joins TRBV7-8 and TRBJ2-1, with 10 bases that match TRBD2. Trimming removed 2 bases from V and 4 bases from J; junction bases left unmatched: 8. Germline V gene lookup returns CDR1 SGHVS and CDR2 FQNEAQ. This CDR3 region has 17 residues. CDR3 in amino acids: CASSLRIGTSVYNEQFF. The CDR3 DNA sequence: TGTGCCAGCAGCTTACGGATCGGGACTAGCGTATACAATGAGCAGTTCTTC.

The V gene is TRBV6-1, the J gene TRBJ1-2, with D possibly matching TRBD1 (5 bases). The CDR3 is 13 amino acids. Germline values: CDR1 MNHNS, CDR2 SASEGT. The V gene lost 4 bases and the J gene lost 8 bases, with 14 bases spanning the gap. In nucleotides, the CDR3 is TGTGCCAGCAGTGGGACAACTCTGAGCGGCTACACCTTC. This gives the protein CASSGTTLSGYTF.

This chain joins TRBV18 and TRBJ2-1, with 9 bases lining up with TRBD1. There are 16 residues in the CDR3. From germline, CDR1 is KGHSH and CDR2 LQKENI. After removal of 6 bases from V and 4 bases from J, the junction contained 10 bases not matched to a gene. As DNA, the CDR3 is TGTGCCAGCTCCAAGATCAGGGACAGGGCTTACAATGAGCAGTTCTTC. Its protein product is CASSKIRDRAYNEQFF.

V is TRBV18 and J is TRBJ1-3; D remains unclear. The germline CDR1 and CDR2 sequences are KGHSH and LQKENI. V gave up 2 bases and J gave up 0 bases, with 5 bases separating them. The CDR3 loop spans 14 amino acids. In DNA, the CDR3 is TGTGCCAGCTCACCAGGGCCCTCTGGAAACACCATATATTTT. It is translated as CASSPGPSGNTIYF.

The chain links TRBV6-1 to TRBJ1-4; D is possibly TRBD1 (5 bases). The germline V gene encodes CDR1 MNHNS and CDR2 SASEGT. The CDR3 contains 16 residues. The V end was cut by 3 bases, the J end by 0 bases, with 11 bases between. CDR3 amino acids: CASSEGWGATNEKLFF. The DNA of the CDR3 is TGTGCCAGCAGTGAGGGGTGGGGGGCAACTAATGAAAAACTGTTTTTT.

V and J are TRBV28 and TRBJ1-2; tentatively, D is TRBD1 (5 bases). V was pared by 2 bases and J by 1 base, with 11 bases between. Germline V gene lookup returns CDR1 MDHEN and CDR2 SYDVKM. The length of the CDR3 is 15 residues. The CDR3 loop is CASSLMQGVNYGYTF. The CDR3, as DNA: TGTGCCAGCAGTTTAATGCAAGGGGTTAACTATGGCTACACCTTC.

This clone was recorded once. The rearrangement joins TRBV29-1 to TRBJ1-2; D call uncertain. Germline-derived CDR1 and CDR2 are SQVTM and ANQGSEA. V was trimmed by 3 bases and J by 3 bases, leaving 14 bases between them. This CDR3 spans 14 amino acids. CDR3 nucleotide sequence: TGCAGCGTTGAGGTAGCGGGGAAAGACTATGGCTACACCTTC. Protein sequence: CSVEVAGKDYGYTF. The variable domain in full, with the rest retrieved from reference TRBV29-1 and TRBJ1-2, is SAVISQKPSRDICQRGTSLTIQCQVDSQVTMMFWYRQQPGQSLTLIATANQGSEATYESGFVIDKFPISRPNLTFSTLTVSNMSPEDSSIYLCSVEVAGKDYGYTFGSGTRLTVV.

This chain joins TRBV2 and TRBJ2-3; 8 positions agree with TRBD2. Per the germline V gene, CDR1 is SNHLY and CDR2 is FYNNEI. V was pared by 7 bases and J by 2 bases, with 5 bases of the junction left unmatched. CDR3 length: 14 residues. The CDR3 DNA sequence: TGTGCCAGCAAAAGGACTAGCACCACAGATACGCAGTATTTT. Translating it yields CASKRTSTTDTQYF.

This clone was counted once. The gene calls are TRBV6-1 and TRBJ1-2; unclear D gene. This CDR3 region has 12 residues. Trimming removed 6 bases from V and 3 bases from J, with 8 bases in between. The germline gives CDR1 MNHNS, CDR2 SASEGT. CDR3 coding DNA: TGTGCCAGCAGGGAGGGCTACTATGGCTACACCTTC. Its translation: CASREGYYGYTF.

The genes are TRBV6-5 and TRBJ2-2, with D maybe TRBD2 (5 bases). CDR1 is MNHEY, CDR2 SVGAGI, per germline. The CDR3 runs to 15 residues. With 6 bases removed from V and 0 bases from J, the gap between germline ends came to 11 bases. The CDR3 protein is CASRVDYTNTGELFF. In nucleotides, the CDR3 is TGTGCCAGCAGGGTCGACTATACGAACACCGGGGAGCTGTTTTTT.

The rearrangement links TRBV28 to TRBJ2-7; 10 bases map to TRBD1. J was trimmed by 5 bases and V by 5 bases; bases with no gene match: 12. CDR3 length equals 16 residues. The germline V gene encodes CDR1 MDHEN and CDR2 SYDVKM. The CDR3 nucleotides are TGTGCCAGCAGTCCCGCCGCCGACAGGGGGCGGAACGAGCAGTACTTC. Amino acids: CASSPAADRGRNEQYF.

The chain is built from TRBV4-2 and TRBJ1-1, with a weak D call TRBD1 (6 bases). Trimming took 3 bases from V and 0 from J, leaving 14 bases between them. The germline V gene encodes CDR1 LGHNA and CDR2 YNFKEQ. The CDR3 has 16 residues. The CDR3 nucleotides read TGTGCCAGCAGCCAGCGAGGGGGTACCATGAACACTGAAGCTTTCTTT. As protein: CASSQRGGTMNTEAFF.

The chain is built from TRBV30 and TRBJ1-2; D is undetermined. The CDR3 length is 10 residues. Between the trimmed V and J ends, which lost 4 bases and 8 bases, there was a span of 8 bases. Germline lookup yields CDR1 GTSNPN and CDR2 SVGIG (reference sequence). The CDR3 region has the DNA TGTGCCTGGAAGTTGGAGGGCTACACCTTC. Protein sequence: CAWKLEGYTF.

The chain employs TRBV12-5 and TRBJ2-7, with D perhaps TRBD1 (6 bases). Looked up from germline, CDR1 is LGHNT and CDR2 is FRNRAP. CDR3 size: 12 residues. Trimming stripped 5 bases from V and 6 bases from J, with 11 bases between. The CDR3 loop reads CASGLQGSEQYF. The CDR3, as DNA: TGTGCTAGTGGTCTTCAGGGGAGCGAGCAGTACTTC.

This clone has a single count. This chain links TRBV27 with TRBJ2-5; D possibly corresponds to TRBD2 (6 bases). The CDR3 is 15 amino acids. In germline, CDR1 is MNHEY, CDR2 SMNVEV (reference sequence). V was pared by 0 bases and J by 5 bases, with 13 bases between. DNA for the CDR3: TGTGCCAGCAGTTTATCGATTGGGACTTTCGAGACCCAGTACTTC. It specifies CASSLSIGTFETQYF.

The chain joins TRBV5-3 to TRBJ2-7; 8 bases agree with TRBD2. TRBV5-3 is an open reading frame whose function is uncertain. With V trimmed by 3 bases and J by 2 bases, 16 bases remained unmatched. This CDR3 is 18 amino acids long. In DNA form, the CDR3 reads TGTGCCAGAAGCTATTGTGGGGAGCGGGGGAAGGGAGCCTACGAGCAGTACTTC. Translated: CARSYCGERGKGAYEQYF.

The gene calls are TRBV11-2 and TRBJ2-1, with TRBD2 identical over 12 bases. The V and J ends lost 3 bases and 6 bases, in that order; junction bases with no gene match: 0. CDR3 length: 14 amino acids. From germline, CDR1 is SGHAT and CDR2 FQNNGV. CDR3 amino acids: CASSLTSGGNEQFF. In DNA form, the CDR3 reads TGTGCCAGCAGCTTGACTAGCGGGGGCAATGAGCAGTTCTTC.

The table lists this clone with a count of one. The V call is TRBV6-1, the J call TRBJ2-6; 7 bases are a match to TRBD2. Germline V gene lookup returns CDR1 MNHNS and CDR2 SASEGT. V lost 6 bases and J lost 1; bases outside the gene matches: 3. This CDR3 region has 15 residues. CDR3 protein: CASRDGGSGANVLTF. Written as DNA, the CDR3 is TGTGCCAGCAGGGACGGGGGGTCTGGGGCCAACGTCCTGACTTTC.

This chain links TRBV11-2 with TRBJ2-7; 12 bases line up with TRBD1. Germline values: CDR1 SGHAT, CDR2 FQNNGV. The CDR3 totals 16 residues. Unmatched junction bases numbered 6, after V lost 1 base and J lost 5 bases. Here the CDR3 DNA reads TGTGCCAGCAGCTTAGTGCCGGGGACAGGGGGCCACGAGCAGTACTTC. It translates to CASSLVPGTGGHEQYF.

The chain joins TRBV30 to TRBJ1-5, with 8 bases aligning to TRBD1. The CDR3 extends over 15 amino acids. Germline V gene sequence: CDR1 GTSNPN, CDR2 SVGIG (reference sequence). Unmatched junction bases numbered 10, after V lost 4 bases and J lost 5 bases. CDR3 protein: CAWNRDRPLHQPQHF. The CDR3 DNA reads TGTGCCTGGAACAGGGACAGGCCCCTCCATCAGCCCCAGCATTTT.

This clone was recorded only once. The chain is built from TRBV5-1 and TRBJ2-7, with D unclear. This CDR3 is built from 15 residues. Germline CDR1 reads SGHRS; CDR2 reads YFSETQ. V lost 4 bases to trimming and J lost 2 bases, with 16 bases between them. CDR3 amino acids: CASSPIPIPPYEQYF. The CDR3, as DNA: TGCGCCAGCAGCCCTATCCCCATCCCCCCCTACGAGCAGTACTTC.

In DNA, the CDR3 is TGTGCCAGCAGCGATCCGGGACAGGCATACTACGAGCAGTACTTC. Translated: CASSDPGQAYYEQYF. The chain uses TRBV6-5 and TRBJ2-7; TRBD1 matches 8 bases. The germline gives CDR1 MNHEY, CDR2 SVGAGI. This CDR3 spans 15 amino acids. J lost 3 bases, V lost 6 bases, and 10 bases had no gene match.

This clone appeared once. The rearrangement uses TRBV11-2 and TRBJ2-6, with unresolved D. This CDR3 region has 17 residues. Trimming shortened V by 5 bases and J by 2 bases, and 16 bases separated the two germline ends. Germline assignment: CDR1 SGHAT and CDR2 FQNNGV. The CDR3 bases are TGTGCCAGCAGCCCCTTGAAGCTGAATACTGGGGCCAACGTCCTGACTTTC. The encoded protein is CASSPLKLNTGANVLTF.